Sequencing of this T cell receptor beta chain was carried out in a study of blood T cell repertoires in COVID-19. For the study at large: Specimens from acute and convalescent COVID-19 originated in the United States, Italy and Spain.

In the authors' methods: For nucleated cells, counts were estimated from reference gene primer amplification. TCRdb's table, derived via immunoSEQ multiplex PCR, lists solely in-frame clones and lacks some. V, J and clone size reflect that table, while D and trimming were determined from the DNA. The sample yields about 300,000 clones, roughly 90% seen once. Germline V gene data show CDR1 as GTSNPN and CDR2 as SVGIG (reference sequence). V gave up 5 bases and J gave up 2 bases, with 19 bases separating them. This CDR3 region has 15 residues. Researchers sorted participants into cohorts using their self-reported clinical history.

This TCR was recovered from a young woman with acute COVID-19. Material: PBMCs or T cells enriched from blood (not recorded which). The chain is built from TRBV30 and TRBJ2-7; D may be TRBD2 (6 bases). Written as DNA, the CDR3 is TGTGCCTGGGCCCGGGCGGGACGCCACCCCTACGAGCAGTACTTC. Its translation: CAWARAGRHPYEQYF.